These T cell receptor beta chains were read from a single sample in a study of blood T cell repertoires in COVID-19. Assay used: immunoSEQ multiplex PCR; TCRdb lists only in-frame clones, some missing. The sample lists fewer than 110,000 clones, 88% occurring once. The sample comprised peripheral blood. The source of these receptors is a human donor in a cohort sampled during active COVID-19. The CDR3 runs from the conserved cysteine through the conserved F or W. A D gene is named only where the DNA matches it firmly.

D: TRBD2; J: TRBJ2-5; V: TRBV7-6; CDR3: CASSPSSSGGFKTQYF
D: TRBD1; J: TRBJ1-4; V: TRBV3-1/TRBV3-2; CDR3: CASSQDTAPTGGDEKLFF
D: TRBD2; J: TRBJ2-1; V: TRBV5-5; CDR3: CASSLVRGSSYNEQFF
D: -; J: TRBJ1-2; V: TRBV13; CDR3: CASSLGGGRGYYGYTF
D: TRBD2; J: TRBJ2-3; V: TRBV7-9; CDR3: CASSSLPWGLAEVTDTQYF
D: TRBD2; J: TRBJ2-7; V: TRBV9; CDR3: CASSVASSGTYEQYF
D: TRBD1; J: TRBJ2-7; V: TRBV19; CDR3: CASSHRDRPYEQYF
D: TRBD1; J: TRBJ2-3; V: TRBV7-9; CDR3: CASSLSGRGLDTQYF
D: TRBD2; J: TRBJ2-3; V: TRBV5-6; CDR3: CASSFTSGRRTDTQYF
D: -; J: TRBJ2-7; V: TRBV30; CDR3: CAWSVHTYEQYF
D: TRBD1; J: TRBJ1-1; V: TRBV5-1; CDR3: CASSFTGTGNTEAFF
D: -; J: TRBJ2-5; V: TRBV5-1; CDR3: CASSLVDSQETQYF
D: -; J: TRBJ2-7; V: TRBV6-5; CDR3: CASSYSTGDNPFEQYF
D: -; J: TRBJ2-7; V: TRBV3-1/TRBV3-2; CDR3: CASSQDWQSYEQYF
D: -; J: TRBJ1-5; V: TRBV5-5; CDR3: CASSSWGSDQPQHF
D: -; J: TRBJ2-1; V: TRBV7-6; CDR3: CASSRTGRHEQFF
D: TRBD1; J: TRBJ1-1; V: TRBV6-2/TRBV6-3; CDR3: CASSLQGMNTEAFF
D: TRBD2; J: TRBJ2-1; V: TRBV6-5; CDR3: CASTPNSGIYNEQFF
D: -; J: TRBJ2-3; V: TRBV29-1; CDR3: CSVTEGFSTDTQYF
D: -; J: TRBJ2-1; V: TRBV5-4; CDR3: CASSLEQNSYNEQFF
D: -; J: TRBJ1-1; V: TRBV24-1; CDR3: CATRRGTNTEAFF
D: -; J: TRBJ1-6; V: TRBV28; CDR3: CASSLGTTGGVSPLHF
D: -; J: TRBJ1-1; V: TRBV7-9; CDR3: CASSLQQGVNTEAFF
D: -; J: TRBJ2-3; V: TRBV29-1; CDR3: CSVDRRGTDTQYF
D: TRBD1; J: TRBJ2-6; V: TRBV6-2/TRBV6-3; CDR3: CASSYHPGQIFSGANVLTF
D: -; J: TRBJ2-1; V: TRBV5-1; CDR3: CASSLGGAFYNEQFF
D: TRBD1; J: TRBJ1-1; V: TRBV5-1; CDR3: CASSWTGVSTEAFF
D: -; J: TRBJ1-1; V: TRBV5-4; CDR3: CASSPPPTGNTEAFF
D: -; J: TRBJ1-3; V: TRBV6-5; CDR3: CASRPYIPRDTIYF
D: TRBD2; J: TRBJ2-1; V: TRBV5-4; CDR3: CASSFLAGEQFF
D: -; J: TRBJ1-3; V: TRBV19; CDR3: CASRDTAGGNTIYF
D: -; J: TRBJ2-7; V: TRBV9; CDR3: CASSSLSGFYEQYF
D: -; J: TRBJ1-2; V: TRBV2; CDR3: CASRSTLANYGYTF
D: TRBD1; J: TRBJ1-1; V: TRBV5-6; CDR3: CASSPGTGRNTEAFF
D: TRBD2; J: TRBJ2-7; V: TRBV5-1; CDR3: CASSSSGRASYEQYF
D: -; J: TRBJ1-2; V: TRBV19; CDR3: CASSISLRGAYGYTF
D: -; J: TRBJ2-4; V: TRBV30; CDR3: CAWSVRRVALAKNIQYF
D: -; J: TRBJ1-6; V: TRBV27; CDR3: CASSPRPGTANSPLHF
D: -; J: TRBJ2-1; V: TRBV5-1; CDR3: CASSVDIQQFF
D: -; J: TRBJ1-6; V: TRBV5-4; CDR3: CASSRDGRNSPLHF
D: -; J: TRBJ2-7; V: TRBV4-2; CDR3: CASSLSESPYEQYF
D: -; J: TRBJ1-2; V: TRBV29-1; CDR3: CSAERQAGYTF
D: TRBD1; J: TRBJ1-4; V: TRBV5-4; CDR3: CASSQETGGNEKLFF
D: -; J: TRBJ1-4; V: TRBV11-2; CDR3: CASSLGLRTTNEKLFF
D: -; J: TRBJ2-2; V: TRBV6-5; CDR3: CASSRQSNTGELFF